A selection of T cell receptor beta chains follows, all from one sample in a study of T cell repertoires in cytomegalovirus infection. TCRdb itself ran the reads through MiXCR, one entry per CDR3 protein. The table has roughly 990,000 distinct CDR3 sequences, around 30% seen once. Antigens for these TCRs are unknown. The starting material was cultured CD8+ T cells from PBMCs, obtained from culture after CMV antigen stimulation. Receptors were obtained from a human donor in good health (CMV status not recorded). Some clones in this sample may be carry-over from other donors' samples. Both conserved end residues are part of each CDR3. The order of the fields is V gene, D gene, clone size, J gene, CDR3 DNA, CDR3 protein. The D gene is left open where the match is weak. Clone size appears in some rows only: once, few, many, or a class for an expanded clone.

V gene: TRBV7-8
D gene: TRBD1
clone size: NA
J gene: TRBJ1-1
CDR3 DNA: TGTGCCAGCAGCTTAATTGACAGGGGGAGGAACACTGAAGCTTTCTTT
CDR3 protein: CASSLIDRGRNTEAFF

V gene: TRBV28
D gene: TRBD1
clone size: NA
J gene: TRBJ2-3
CDR3 DNA: TGTGCCAGCCTTCCGGGACAGGGTCTTTCCGGCAGCACAGATACGCAGTATTTT
CDR3 protein: CASLPGQGLSGSTDTQYF

V gene: TRBV27
D gene: NA
clone size: NA
J gene: TRBJ1-5
CDR3 DNA: TGTGCCAGCAGCCCGACAGGTTATTCGAGTCAGCCCCAGCATTTT
CDR3 protein: CASSPTGYSSQPQHF

V gene: TRBV11-1
D gene: NA
clone size: NA
J gene: TRBJ1-1
CDR3 DNA: TGTGCCAGCAGCTTATGGGAAGAGGAAGCTTTCTTT
CDR3 protein: CASSLWEEEAFF

V gene: TRBV12-3/TRBV12-4
D gene: TRBD1
clone size: few
J gene: TRBJ1-2
CDR3 DNA: TGTGCCAGCAGGACAGCCGACAGGGGCATCTTGAGCTACACCTTC
CDR3 protein: CASRTADRGILSYTF

V gene: TRBV24-1
D gene: TRBD1
clone size: NA
J gene: TRBJ1-1
CDR3 DNA: TGTGCCACCAGTGAACCGACGGCAGGGGGTACAAACACTGAAGCTTTCTTT
CDR3 protein: CATSEPTAGGTNTEAFF

V gene: TRBV7-9
D gene: TRBD1
clone size: few
J gene: TRBJ2-1
CDR3 DNA: TGTGCCAGCAGCTTGATACGGGACAGGGGTTACAATGAGCAGTTCTTC
CDR3 protein: CASSLIRDRGYNEQFF

V gene: TRBV29-1
D gene: NA
clone size: NA
J gene: TRBJ2-6
CDR3 DNA: TGCAGCGTTGATGATGGGTGGGGGCTCGCAGGCTCTGGGGCTAACGTCCTGACTTTC
CDR3 protein: CSVDDGWGLAGSGANVLTF

V gene: TRBV2
D gene: NA
clone size: NA
J gene: TRBJ2-5
CDR3 DNA: TGTGCCAGCAGCTACCGGACTATCGGAGAGACCCAGTACTTC
CDR3 protein: CASSYRTIGETQYF

V gene: TRBV27
D gene: NA
clone size: few
J gene: TRBJ2-1
CDR3 DNA: TGTGCCAGCAGTTTATCGACGGGACAATACAATGAGCAGTTCTTC
CDR3 protein: CASSLSTGQYNEQFF